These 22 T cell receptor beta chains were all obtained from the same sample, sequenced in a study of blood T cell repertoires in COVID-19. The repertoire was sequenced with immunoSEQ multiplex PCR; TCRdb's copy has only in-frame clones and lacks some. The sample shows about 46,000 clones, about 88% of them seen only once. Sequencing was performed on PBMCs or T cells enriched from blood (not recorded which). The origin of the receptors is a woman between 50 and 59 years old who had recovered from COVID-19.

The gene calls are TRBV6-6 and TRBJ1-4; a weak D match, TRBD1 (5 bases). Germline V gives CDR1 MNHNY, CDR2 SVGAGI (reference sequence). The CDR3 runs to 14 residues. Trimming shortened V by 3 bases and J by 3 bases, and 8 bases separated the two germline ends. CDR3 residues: CASSYGGANEKLFF. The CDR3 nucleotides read TGTGCCAGCAGTTATGGGGGGGCTAATGAAAAACTGTTTTTT.

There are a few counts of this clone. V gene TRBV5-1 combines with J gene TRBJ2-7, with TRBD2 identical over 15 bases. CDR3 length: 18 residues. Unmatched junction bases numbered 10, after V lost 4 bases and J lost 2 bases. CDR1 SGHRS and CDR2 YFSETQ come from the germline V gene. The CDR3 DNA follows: TGCGCCAGCAGCAGAGGGACTAGCGGGGGGCGGATACCCTACGAGCAGTACTTC. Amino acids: CASSRGTSGGRIPYEQYF. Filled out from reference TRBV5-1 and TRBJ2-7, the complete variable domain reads KAGVTQTPRYLIKTRGQQVTLSCSPISGHRSVSWYQQTPGQGLQFLFEYFSETQRNKGNFPGRFSGRQFSNSRSEMNVSTLELGDSALYLCASSRGTSGGRIPYEQYFGPGTRLTVT.

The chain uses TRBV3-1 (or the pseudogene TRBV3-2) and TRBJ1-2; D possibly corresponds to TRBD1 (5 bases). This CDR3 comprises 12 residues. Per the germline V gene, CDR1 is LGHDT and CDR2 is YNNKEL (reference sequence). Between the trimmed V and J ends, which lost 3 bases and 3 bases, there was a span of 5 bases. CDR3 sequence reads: CASSQTDYGYTF. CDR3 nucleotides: TGTGCCAGCAGCCAGACAGACTATGGCTACACCTTC.

The CDR3 is CASTNPGILNTEAFF. The DNA of the CDR3 is TGTGCCAGTACGAATCCCGGGATCTTGAACACTGAAGCTTTCTTT. The J gene is TRBJ1-1, the V gene TRBV28, with D unresolved. Germline CDR1 is MDHEN and CDR2 is SYDVKM. Trimming took off 9 bases at V and 0 bases at J, with 17 bases between the two ends. The CDR3 is 15 amino acids.

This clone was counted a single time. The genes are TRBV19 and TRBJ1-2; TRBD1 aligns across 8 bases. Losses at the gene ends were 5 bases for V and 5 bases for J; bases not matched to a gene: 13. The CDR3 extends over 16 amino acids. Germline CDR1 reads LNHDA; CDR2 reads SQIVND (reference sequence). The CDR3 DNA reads TGTGCCAGTAGTGCACACGACAGGGGTTTGTGGTATGGCTACACCTTC. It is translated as CASSAHDRGLWYGYTF.

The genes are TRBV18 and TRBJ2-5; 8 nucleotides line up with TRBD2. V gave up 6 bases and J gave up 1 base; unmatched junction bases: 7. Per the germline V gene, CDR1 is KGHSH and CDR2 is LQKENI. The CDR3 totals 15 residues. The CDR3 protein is CASSPVAGIQETQYF. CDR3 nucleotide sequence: TGTGCCAGCTCGCCCGTAGCGGGAATCCAAGAGACCCAGTACTTC.

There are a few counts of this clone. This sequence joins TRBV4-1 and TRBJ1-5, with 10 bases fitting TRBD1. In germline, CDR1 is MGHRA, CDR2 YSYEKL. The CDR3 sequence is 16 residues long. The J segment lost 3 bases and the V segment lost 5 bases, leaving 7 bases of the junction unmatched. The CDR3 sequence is CASSRGQGGNNQPQHF. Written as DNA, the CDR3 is TGCGCCAGCAGCAGAGGACAGGGGGGAAACAATCAGCCCCAGCATTTT.

The CDR3 loop reads CASRASNTGTDTQYF. DNA for the CDR3: TGTGCCAGCAGGGCGTCCAATACAGGCACAGATACGCAGTATTTT. The chain joins TRBV2 to TRBJ2-3; D remains ambiguous. Germline V gene data show CDR1 as SNHLY and CDR2 as FYNNEI. The CDR3 sequence is 15 residues long. Trimming removed 6 bases at V and 1 base at J, with 14 bases between.

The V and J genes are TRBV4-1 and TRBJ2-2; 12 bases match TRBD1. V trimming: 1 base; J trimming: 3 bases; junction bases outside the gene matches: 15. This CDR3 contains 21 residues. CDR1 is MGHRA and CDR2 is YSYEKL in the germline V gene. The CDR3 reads CASSQAPGQGAFWLDTGELFF. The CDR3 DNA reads TGCGCCAGCAGCCAAGCACCGGGACAGGGGGCATTCTGGCTCGACACCGGGGAGCTGTTTTTT.

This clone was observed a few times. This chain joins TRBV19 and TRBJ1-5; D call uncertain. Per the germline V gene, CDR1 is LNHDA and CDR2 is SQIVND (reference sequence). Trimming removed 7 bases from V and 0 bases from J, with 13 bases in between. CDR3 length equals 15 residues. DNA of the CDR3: TGTGCCAGTACCTATAACCGGGATAGCAATCAGCCCCAGCATTTT. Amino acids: CASTYNRDSNQPQHF.

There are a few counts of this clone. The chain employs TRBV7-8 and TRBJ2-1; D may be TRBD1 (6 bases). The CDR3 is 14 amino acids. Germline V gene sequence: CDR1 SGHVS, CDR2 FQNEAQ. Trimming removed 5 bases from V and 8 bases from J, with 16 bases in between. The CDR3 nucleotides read TGTGCCAGCAGCCCGGCGACAGGTCTGGATGAGCAGTTCTTC. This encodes CASSPATGLDEQFF.

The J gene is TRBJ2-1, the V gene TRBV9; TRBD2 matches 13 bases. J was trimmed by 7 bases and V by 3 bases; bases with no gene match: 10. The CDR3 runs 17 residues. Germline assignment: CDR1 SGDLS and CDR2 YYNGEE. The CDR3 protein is CASSAGLAGASKNEQFF. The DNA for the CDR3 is TGTGCCAGCAGCGCCGGACTAGCGGGAGCGTCGAAAAATGAGCAGTTCTTC.

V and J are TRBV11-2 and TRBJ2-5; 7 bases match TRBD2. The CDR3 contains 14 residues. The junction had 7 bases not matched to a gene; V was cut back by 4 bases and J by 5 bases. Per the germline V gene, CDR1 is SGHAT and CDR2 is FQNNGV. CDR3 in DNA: TGTGCCAGCAGCTCCGGCGGGAGCTGGGAGACCCAGTACTTC. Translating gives CASSSGGSWETQYF. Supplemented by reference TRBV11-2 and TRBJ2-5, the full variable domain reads EAGVAQSPRYKIIEKRQSVAFWCNPISGHATLYWYQQILGQGPKLLIQFQNNGVVDDSQLPKDRFSAERLKGVDSTLKIQPAKLEDSAVYLCASSSGGSWETQYFGPGTRLLVL.

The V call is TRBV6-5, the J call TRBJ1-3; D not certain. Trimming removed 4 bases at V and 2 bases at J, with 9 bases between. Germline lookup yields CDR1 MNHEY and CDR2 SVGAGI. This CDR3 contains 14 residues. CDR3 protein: CASSLSRTGNTIYF. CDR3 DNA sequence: TGTGCCAGCAGTTTATCCAGGACTGGAAACACCATATATTTT.

Written as DNA, the CDR3 is TGTGCCAGCAGCTTAGACTATTACACCGGGGAGCTGTTTTTT. The encoded protein is CASSLDYYTGELFF. The J gene is TRBJ2-2, the V gene TRBV7-9; D gene uncertain. Deletions cut 1 base from V and 3 bases from J, with 6 bases between. The CDR3 covers 14 residues. CDR1 SEHNR and CDR2 FQNEAQ come from the germline V gene (reference sequence).

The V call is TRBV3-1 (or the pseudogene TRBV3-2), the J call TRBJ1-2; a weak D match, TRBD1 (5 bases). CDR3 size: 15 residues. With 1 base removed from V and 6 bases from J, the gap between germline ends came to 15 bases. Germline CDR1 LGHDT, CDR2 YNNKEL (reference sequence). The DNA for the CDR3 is TGTGCCAGCAGCCAAGGGCAGGGCGCGGGGGATGGCTACACCTTC. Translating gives CASSQGQGAGDGYTF.

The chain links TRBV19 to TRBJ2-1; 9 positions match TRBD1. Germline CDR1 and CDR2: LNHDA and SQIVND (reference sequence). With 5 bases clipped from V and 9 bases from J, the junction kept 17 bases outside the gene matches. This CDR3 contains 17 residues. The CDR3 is CASSFLPPGQGISEQFF. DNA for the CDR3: TGTGCCAGTAGTTTCCTACCCCCGGGACAGGGAATTAGTGAGCAGTTCTTC.

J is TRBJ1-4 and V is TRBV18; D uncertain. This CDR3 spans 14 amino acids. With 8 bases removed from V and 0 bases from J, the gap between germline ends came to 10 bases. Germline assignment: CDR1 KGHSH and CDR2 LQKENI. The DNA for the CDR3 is TGTGCCAGCCAGGCGGGGTCAACTAATGAAAAACTGTTTTTT. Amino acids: CASQAGSTNEKLFF.

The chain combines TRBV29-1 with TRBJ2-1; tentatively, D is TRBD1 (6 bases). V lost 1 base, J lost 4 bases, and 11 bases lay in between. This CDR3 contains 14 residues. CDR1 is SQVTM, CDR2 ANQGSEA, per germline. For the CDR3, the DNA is TGCAGCGTTGAAGGGCTAGGGGGATACAATGAGCAGTTCTTC. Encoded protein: CSVEGLGGYNEQFF.

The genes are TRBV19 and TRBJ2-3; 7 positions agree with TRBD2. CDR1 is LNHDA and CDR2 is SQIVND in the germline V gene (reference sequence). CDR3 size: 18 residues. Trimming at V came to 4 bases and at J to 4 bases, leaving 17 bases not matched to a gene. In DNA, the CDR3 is TGTGCCAGTAGTACCCGGGGAGGGGACGGGTGGGCCCCAGATACGCAGTATTTT. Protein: CASSTRGGDGWAPDTQYF.

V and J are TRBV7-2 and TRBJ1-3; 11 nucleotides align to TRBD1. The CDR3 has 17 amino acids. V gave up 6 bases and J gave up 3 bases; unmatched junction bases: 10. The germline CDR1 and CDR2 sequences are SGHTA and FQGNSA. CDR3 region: CASRHPAGTGGGNTIYF. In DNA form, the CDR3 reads TGTGCCAGCAGACACCCGGCGGGGACAGGGGGTGGAAACACCATATATTTT.

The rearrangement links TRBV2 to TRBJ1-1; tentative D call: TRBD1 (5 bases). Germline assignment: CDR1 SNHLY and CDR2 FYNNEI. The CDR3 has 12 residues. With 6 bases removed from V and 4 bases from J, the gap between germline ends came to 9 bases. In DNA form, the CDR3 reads TGTGCCAGCAGGGGACTCCCCACTGAAGCTTTCTTT. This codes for CASRGLPTEAFF.